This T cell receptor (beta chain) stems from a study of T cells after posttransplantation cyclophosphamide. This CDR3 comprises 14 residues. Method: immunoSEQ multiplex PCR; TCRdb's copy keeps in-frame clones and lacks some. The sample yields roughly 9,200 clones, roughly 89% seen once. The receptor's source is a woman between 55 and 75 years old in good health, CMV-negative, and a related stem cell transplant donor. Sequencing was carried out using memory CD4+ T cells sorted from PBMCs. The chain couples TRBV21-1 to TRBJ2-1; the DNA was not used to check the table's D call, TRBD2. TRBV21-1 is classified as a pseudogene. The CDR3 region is CASSNQAGRYEQFF. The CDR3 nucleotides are TGTGCCAGCAGCAACCAGGCGGGGCGCTATGAGCAGTTCTTC.